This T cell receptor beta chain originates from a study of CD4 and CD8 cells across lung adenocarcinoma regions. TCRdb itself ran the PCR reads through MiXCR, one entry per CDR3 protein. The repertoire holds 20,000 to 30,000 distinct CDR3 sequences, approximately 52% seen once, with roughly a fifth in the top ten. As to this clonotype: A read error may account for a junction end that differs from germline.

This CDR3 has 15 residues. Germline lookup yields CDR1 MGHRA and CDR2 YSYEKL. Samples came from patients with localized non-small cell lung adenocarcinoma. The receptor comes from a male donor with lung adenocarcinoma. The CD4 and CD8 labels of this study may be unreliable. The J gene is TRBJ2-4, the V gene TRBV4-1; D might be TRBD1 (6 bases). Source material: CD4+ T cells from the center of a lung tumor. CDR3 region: CGSSQGLGGKNTQYF. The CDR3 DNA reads TGCGGCAGCAGCCAGGGGCTAGGAGGCAAAAACACTCAGTACTTC.